Listed here are 25 T cell receptor beta chains from one sample, sequenced in a study of T cell changes during pregnancy in multiple sclerosis. Clones were read by immunoSEQ multiplex PCR, and TCRdb kept only the in-frame ones, dropping some. The top ten clones hold about 2.8% of a sample with under 65,000 clones, over 90% of them seen once. The sequences come from CD8+ T cells from peripheral blood mononuclear cells, collected in the third trimester of pregnancy. These receptors originate from a female donor with multiple sclerosis, enrolled in a pregnancy study.

J is TRBJ2-5 and V is TRBV19; 9 bases are shared with TRBD1. CDR1 and CDR2 (germline): LNHDA, SQIVND (reference sequence). The CDR3 extends over 16 amino acids. The junction had 9 bases not matched to a gene; V was cut back by 3 bases and J by 4 bases. CDR3 nucleotide sequence: TGTGCCAGTAGTATTGGAGACAGGGGGGCCCGAGAGACCCAGTACTTC. Translating it yields CASSIGDRGARETQYF. Based on the CDR3 plus reference TRBV19 and TRBJ2-5, the full variable domain is DGGITQSPKYLFRKEGQNVTLSCEQNLNHDAMYWYRQDPGQGLRLIYYSQIVNDFQKGDIAEGYSVSREKKESFPLTVTSAQKNPTAFYLCASSIGDRGARETQYFGPGTRLLVL.

This clone appeared once. CDR3 nucleotide sequence: TGTGCCAGCAGCTCAGGTATGGGACAGACAAGACCTCTCCCCGAGCAGTACTTC. Amino acids: CASSSGMGQTRPLPEQYF. The chain uses TRBV5-4 and TRBJ2-7, with 7 bases matching TRBD1. The CDR3 extends over 18 amino acids. With V trimmed by 3 bases and J by 6 bases, 21 bases remained unmatched. Germline lookup yields CDR1 SGHNT and CDR2 YYREEE (reference sequence). The full variable domain, completed using reference TRBV5-4 and TRBJ2-7, is ETGVTQSPTHLIKTRGQQVTLRCSSQSGHNTVSWYQQALGQGPQFIFQYYREEENGRGNFPPRFSGLQFPNYSSELNVNALELDDSALYLCASSSGMGQTRPLPEQYFGPGTRLTVT.

This clone was observed once. The chain joins TRBV5-1 to TRBJ2-1; possible D gene TRBD2, 5 bases. The CDR3 consists of 17 residues. Trimming stripped 4 bases from V and 0 bases from J, with 17 bases between. The germline gives CDR1 SGHRS, CDR2 YFSETQ. The CDR3 nucleotides are TGCGCCAGCAGCCCCGTGCTAGCCCTTAGCTCCTACAATGAGCAGTTCTTC. Its protein is CASSPVLALSSYNEQFF.

This clone has only a few counts. This chain links TRBV7-3 with TRBJ1-1, with 7 positions matching TRBD1. The J segment lost 9 bases and the V segment lost 5 bases, leaving 6 bases of the junction unmatched. Germline V gene sequence: CDR1 SGHTA, CDR2 FQGTGA. This CDR3 comprises 12 residues. CDR3 amino acids: CASSVWDSQAFF. CDR3 in DNA: TGTGCCAGCAGCGTCTGGGACAGCCAAGCTTTCTTT.

CDR3 in DNA: TGTGCCAGCAGTGTTTTCACAGGGTATAGCAATCAGCCCCAGCATTTT. This translates into CASSVFTGYSNQPQHF. The chain links TRBV6-1 to TRBJ1-5; TRBD1 might be the D (6 bases). Trimming removed 4 bases at V and 0 bases at J, with 13 bases between. Germline CDR1 is MNHNS and CDR2 is SASEGT. CDR3 length: 16 residues.

The rearrangement joins TRBV27 to TRBJ2-1; D ambiguous. This CDR3 is 12 amino acids long. Germline CDR1 and CDR2: MNHEY and SMNVEV (reference sequence). V shed 6 bases and J shed 7 bases, with 10 bases lying between them. CDR3 DNA: TGTGCCAGCAGCCATCCGGGTAATGAGCAGTTCTTC. Its protein is CASSHPGNEQFF.

The chain employs TRBV11-2 and TRBJ1-1; 7 bases agree with TRBD1. The ends lost 5 bases at V and 4 bases at J; junction bases unmatched: 7. The CDR3 extends over 14 amino acids. In germline, CDR1 is SGHAT, CDR2 FQNNGV. The CDR3 sequence: CASSGISGGTEAFF. In DNA form, the CDR3 reads TGTGCCAGCAGCGGCATCTCAGGGGGCACTGAAGCTTTCTTT.

CDR3 coding DNA: TGTGCCTGGATGGGACACCCGAGCTCCTACGAGCAGTACTTC. It encodes CAWMGHPSSYEQYF. The chain uses TRBV30 and TRBJ2-7; D is perhaps TRBD1 (6 bases). In germline, CDR1 is GTSNPN, CDR2 SVGIG (reference sequence). This CDR3 contains 14 residues. Trimming stripped 4 bases from V and 0 bases from J, with 13 bases between.

This clone was detected once. J is TRBJ1-2 and V is TRBV27; D is ambiguous. This CDR3 spans 14 amino acids. The V end was cut by 5 bases, the J end by 7 bases, with 17 bases between. Germline CDR1 MNHEY, CDR2 SMNVEV (reference sequence). CDR3: CASSTPLNSGGYTF. The CDR3 nucleotides are TGTGCCAGCAGTACCCCCCTTAACAGTGGTGGCTACACCTTC.

The chain recombines TRBV30 with TRBJ1-1; no firm D call. The CDR3 is 13 amino acids. CDR1 and CDR2 (germline): GTSNPN, SVGIG (reference sequence). Trimming removed 5 bases at V and 8 bases at J, with 18 bases between. The CDR3 loop is CAWGIHSGIEAFF. Written as DNA, the CDR3 is TGTGCCTGGGGCATTCACAGCGGGATAGAAGCTTTCTTT.

This clone was seen just once. The chain is built from TRBV7-9 and TRBJ2-1; 15 nucleotides agree with TRBD2. Losses at the gene ends were 5 bases for V and 8 bases for J; bases not matched to a gene: 7. This CDR3 spans 16 amino acids. Germline V lookup: CDR1 SEHNR, CDR2 FQNEAQ (reference sequence). The CDR3 nucleotides read TGTGCCAGCAGCCACCTAGGGACTAGCGGGAGGTATGAGCAGTTCTTC. Protein product: CASSHLGTSGRYEQFF.

The rearrangement links TRBV5-4 to TRBJ1-3, with 7 bases that match TRBD1. Germline-derived CDR1 and CDR2 are SGHNT and YYREEE (reference sequence). CDR3 length equals 16 residues. The ends lost 0 bases at V and 3 bases at J; junction bases unmatched: 6. As DNA, the CDR3 is TGTGCCAGCAGCTTGGTTCAGGGGGTACATGGAAACACCATATATTTT. It is translated as CASSLVQGVHGNTIYF.

The chain combines TRBV5-5 with TRBJ2-1; 10 bases align to TRBD2. Unmatched junction bases numbered 9, after V lost 0 bases and J lost 6 bases. Germline values: CDR1 SGHKS, CDR2 YYEKEE (reference sequence). The CDR3 length is 17 residues. Here the CDR3 reads CASSLGLAGVGFNEQFF. In nucleotides, the CDR3 is TGTGCCAGCAGCTTGGGCCTAGCGGGAGTGGGGTTCAATGAGCAGTTCTTC.

V and J are TRBV7-6 and TRBJ1-2; D call uncertain. The germline V and J ends were trimmed by 4 bases and 7 bases, with 10 bases remaining between them. CDR1 and CDR2 (germline): SGHVS, FNYEAQ. The CDR3 is made up of 12 amino acids. The CDR3 loop reads CASSSDRVGYTF. In DNA form, the CDR3 reads TGTGCCAGCAGCTCCGATCGGGTTGGCTACACCTTC.

The genes are TRBV6-1 and TRBJ2-5; the D is unclear. V was trimmed by 11 bases and J by 10 bases, leaving 11 bases between them. The CDR3 has 9 residues. Germline V gene data show CDR1 as MNHNS and CDR2 as SASEGT. In DNA, the CDR3 is TGTGCCTCCGGAGCTTTCCAGTACTTC. Translating gives CASGAFQYF.

The chain is built from TRBV19 and TRBJ2-1; 7 nucleotides match TRBD2. Per the germline V gene, CDR1 is LNHDA and CDR2 is SQIVND (reference sequence). The V and J ends lost 2 bases and 5 bases, in that order; junction bases with no gene match: 15. This CDR3 comprises 18 residues. Written as DNA, the CDR3 is TGTGCCAGTAGTATAATGCTAGCGGAGACTTTTAATGACAATGAGCAGTTCTTC. Protein product: CASSIMLAETFNDNEQFF.

In its sample, this clone was seen a few times. The CDR3 coding sequence is TGTGCCAGCAGTGAAGGGGCGACCGAGCAGTACTTC. Protein sequence: CASSEGATEQYF. This rearrangement joins TRBV6-1 to TRBJ2-7; no definite D call. The CDR3 is 12 amino acids. V lost 1 base to trimming and J lost 6 bases, with 7 bases between them. Looked up from germline, CDR1 is MNHNS and CDR2 is SASEGT.

In DNA, the CDR3 is TGTGCCAGCAGCCCGGGACAGGGGGCCCACGAGCAGTACTTC. It translates to CASSPGQGAHEQYF. This chain links TRBV11-2 with TRBJ2-7; 12 bases agree with TRBD1. The CDR3 runs to 14 residues. The germline CDR1 and CDR2 sequences are SGHAT and FQNNGV. Trimming at V came to 5 bases and at J to 5 bases, leaving 4 bases not matched to a gene.

The gene calls are TRBV14 and TRBJ2-7, with 9 nucleotides matching TRBD1. V shed 4 bases and J 4 bases; nucleotides not matched to a gene: 8. The CDR3 is 15 amino acids. CDR1 is SGHDN and CDR2 is FVKESK in the germline V gene. CDR3 residues: CASSLFGQGSYEQYF. The DNA for the CDR3 is TGTGCCAGCAGCCTATTTGGACAGGGGTCGTACGAGCAGTACTTC.

The CDR3 reads CASSISRGGELFF. The CDR3 nucleotides are TGTGCCAGTAGTATCAGCCGGGGCGGGGAGCTGTTTTTT. This chain links TRBV19 with TRBJ2-2, with a weak D call TRBD2 (5 bases). This CDR3 region has 13 residues. V was clipped by 3 bases and J by 7 bases, with 9 bases between them. In germline, CDR1 is LNHDA, CDR2 SQIVND (reference sequence).

V usage is TRBV28 and J usage is TRBJ2-2; possible D gene TRBD1, 6 bases. Germline CDR1 MDHEN, CDR2 SYDVKM. V gave up 10 bases and J gave up 0 bases, with 18 bases separating them. This CDR3 has 16 residues. CDR3 sequence (DNA): TGTGCCACTATCATCAAACAGGGCGCGAACACCGGGGAGCTGTTTTTT. Protein product: CATIIKQGANTGELFF.

The V and J genes are TRBV28 and TRBJ1-1; 11 nucleotides agree with TRBD1. Per germline, CDR1 MDHEN and CDR2 SYDVKM. CDR3 length equals 15 residues. The V segment lost 8 bases and the J segment 1 base; nucleotides outside the gene matches: 6. The CDR3 DNA reads TGTGCCAGCTACCGGGACAGGGGGAGGAACACTGAAGCTTTCTTT. Amino acid sequence: CASYRDRGRNTEAFF.

V usage is TRBV7-9 and J usage is TRBJ2-7; no definite D call. V shed 8 bases and J shed 1 base, with 12 bases lying between them. The germline V gene encodes CDR1 SEHNR and CDR2 FQNEAQ (reference sequence). The CDR3 runs 13 residues. CDR3: CASRQAGSYEQYF. The DNA of the CDR3 is TGTGCCAGCCGCCAGGCAGGATCCTACGAGCAGTACTTC.

The rearrangement joins TRBV5-1 to TRBJ2-2; D gene unclear. The V gene lost 1 base and the J gene lost 1 base, with 8 bases spanning the gap. CDR3 length: 15 amino acids. Germline assignment: CDR1 SGHRS and CDR2 YFSETQ. The CDR3 loop is CASSLRRQNTGELFF. The DNA of the CDR3 is TGCGCCAGCAGCTTGCGCCGACAGAACACCGGGGAGCTGTTTTTT.

This clone was seen a single time. The chain employs TRBV2 and TRBJ2-5; 13 positions agree with TRBD2. The J segment lost 1 base and the V segment lost 7 bases, leaving 3 bases of the junction unmatched. Germline loops: CDR1 SNHLY, CDR2 FYNNEI. There are 15 residues in the CDR3. The CDR3 reads CASNGLAGAQETQYF. The CDR3 region has the DNA TGTGCCAGCAACGGACTAGCGGGGGCCCAAGAGACCCAGTACTTC. The full variable domain, rest sourced from reference TRBV2 and TRBJ2-5, is EPEVTQTPSHQVTQMGQEVILRCVPISNHLYFYWYRQILGQKVEFLVSFYNNEISEKSEIFDDQFSVERPDGSNFTLKIRSTKLEDSAMYFCASNGLAGAQETQYFGPGTRLLVL.